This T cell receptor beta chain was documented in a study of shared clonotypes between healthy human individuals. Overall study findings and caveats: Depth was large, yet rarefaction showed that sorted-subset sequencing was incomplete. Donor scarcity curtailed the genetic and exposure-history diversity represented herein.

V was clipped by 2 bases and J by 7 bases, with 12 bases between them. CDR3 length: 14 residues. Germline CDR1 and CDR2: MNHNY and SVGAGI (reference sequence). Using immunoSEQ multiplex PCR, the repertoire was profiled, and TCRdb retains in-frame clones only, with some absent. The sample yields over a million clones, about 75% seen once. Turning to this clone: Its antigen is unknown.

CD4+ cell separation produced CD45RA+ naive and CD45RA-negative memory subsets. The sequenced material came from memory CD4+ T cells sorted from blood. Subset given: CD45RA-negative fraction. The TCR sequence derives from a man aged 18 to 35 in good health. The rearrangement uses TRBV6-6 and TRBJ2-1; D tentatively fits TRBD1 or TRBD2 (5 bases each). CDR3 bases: TGTGCCAGCAGTTACGGGGCCGAGCGGAATGAGCAGTTCTTC. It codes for CASSYGAERNEQFF.